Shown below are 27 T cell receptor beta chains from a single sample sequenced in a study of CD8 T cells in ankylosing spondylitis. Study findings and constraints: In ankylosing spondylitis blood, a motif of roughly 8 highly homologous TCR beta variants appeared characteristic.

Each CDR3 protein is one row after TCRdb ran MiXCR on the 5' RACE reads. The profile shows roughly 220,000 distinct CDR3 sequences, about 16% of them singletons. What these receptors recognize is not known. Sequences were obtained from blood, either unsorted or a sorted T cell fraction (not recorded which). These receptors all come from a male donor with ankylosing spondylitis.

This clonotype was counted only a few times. The DNA of the CDR3 is TGTGCCAGCAGTTACTCCGGTTTCTACGAGCAGTACTTC. Encoded protein: CASSYSGFYEQYF. The V and J genes are TRBV6-2 or TRBV6-3 and TRBJ2-7, with D unresolved. The germline V and J ends were trimmed by 0 bases and 3 bases, with 6 bases remaining between them. The CDR3 consists of 13 residues. Germline values: CDR1 MNHEY, CDR2 SVGEGT.

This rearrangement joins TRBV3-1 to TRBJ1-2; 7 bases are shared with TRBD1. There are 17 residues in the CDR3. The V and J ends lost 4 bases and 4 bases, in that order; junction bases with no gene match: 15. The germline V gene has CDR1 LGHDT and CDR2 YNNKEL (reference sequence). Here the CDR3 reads CASSPKFHTGDRYGYTF. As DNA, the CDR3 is TGTGCCAGCAGCCCAAAATTTCACACAGGGGACCGCTATGGCTACACCTTC.

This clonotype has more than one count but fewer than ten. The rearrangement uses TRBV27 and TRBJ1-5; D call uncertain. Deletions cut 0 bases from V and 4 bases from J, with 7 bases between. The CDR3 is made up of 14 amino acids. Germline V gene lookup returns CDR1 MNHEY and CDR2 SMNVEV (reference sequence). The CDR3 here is CASSLSHENQPQHF. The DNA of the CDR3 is TGTGCCAGCAGTTTATCGCATGAGAATCAGCCCCAGCATTTT.

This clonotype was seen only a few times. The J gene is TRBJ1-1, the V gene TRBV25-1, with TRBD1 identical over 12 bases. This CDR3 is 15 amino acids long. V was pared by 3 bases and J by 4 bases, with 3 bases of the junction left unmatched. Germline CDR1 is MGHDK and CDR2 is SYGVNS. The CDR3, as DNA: TGTGCCAGCAGTGAGGGACAGGGGGCCCCCACTGAAGCTTTCTTT. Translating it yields CASSEGQGAPTEAFF. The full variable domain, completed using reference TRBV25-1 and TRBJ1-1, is EADIYQTPRYLVIGTGKKITLECSQTMGHDKMYWYQQDPGMELHLIHYSYGVNSTEKGDLSSESTVSRIRTEHFPLTLESARPSHTSQYLCASSEGQGAPTEAFFGQGTRLTVV.

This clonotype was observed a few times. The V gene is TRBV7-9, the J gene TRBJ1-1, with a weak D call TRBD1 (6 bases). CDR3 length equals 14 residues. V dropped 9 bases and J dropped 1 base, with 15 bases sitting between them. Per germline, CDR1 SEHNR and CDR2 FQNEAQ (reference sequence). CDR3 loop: CASERGGPNTEAFF. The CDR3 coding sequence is TGTGCCAGTGAGAGGGGGGGCCCGAACACTGAAGCTTTCTTT.

This chain's CDR3 is CSARAGVEQAYEQYF. The CDR3 bases are TGCAGTGCTAGAGCGGGGGTTGAACAAGCCTACGAGCAGTACTTC. This chain joins TRBV20-1 and TRBJ2-7; maybe TRBD2 (6 bases). There are 15 residues in the CDR3. Between the trimmed V and J ends, which lost 1 base and 2 bases, there was a span of 15 bases. Germline V gene sequence: CDR1 DFQATT, CDR2 SNEGSKA (reference sequence).

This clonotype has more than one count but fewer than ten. CDR3 amino acids: CASDGQGGSYEQYF. The CDR3 DNA reads as TGTGCCAGCGATGGGCAGGGGGGCTCCTACGAGCAGTACTTC. The genes are TRBV2 and TRBJ2-7, with D tentatively TRBD1 (7 bases). The CDR3 is 14 residues long. CDR1 is SNHLY, CDR2 FYNNEI, per germline. Trimming stripped 8 bases from V and 0 bases from J, with 14 bases between.

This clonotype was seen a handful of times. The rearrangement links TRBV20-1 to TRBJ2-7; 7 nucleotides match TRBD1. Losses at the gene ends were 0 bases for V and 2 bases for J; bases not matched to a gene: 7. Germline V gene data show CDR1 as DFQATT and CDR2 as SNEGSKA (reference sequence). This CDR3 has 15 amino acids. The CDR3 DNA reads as TGCAGTGCTAGAGATGAGGGGACAGATCCCTACGAGCAGTACTTC. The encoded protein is CSARDEGTDPYEQYF.

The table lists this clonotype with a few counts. The CDR3 nucleotides are TGTGCCAGTAGTATCTTTGGGGCCAACGTCCTGACTTTC. Translation gives CASSIFGANVLTF. The chain couples TRBV19 to TRBJ2-6; D remains ambiguous. Between the trimmed V and J ends, which lost 3 bases and 3 bases, there was a span of 3 bases. The CDR3 totals 13 residues. Germline V gene lookup returns CDR1 LNHDA and CDR2 SQIVND (reference sequence).

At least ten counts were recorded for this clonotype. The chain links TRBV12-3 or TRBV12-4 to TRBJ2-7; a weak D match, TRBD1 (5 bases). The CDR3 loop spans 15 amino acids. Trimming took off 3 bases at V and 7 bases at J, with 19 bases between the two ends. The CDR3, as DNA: TGTGCCAGCAGTTTCGAGACAGTCGTTAATGGGGAGCAGTACTTC. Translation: CASSFETVVNGEQYF.

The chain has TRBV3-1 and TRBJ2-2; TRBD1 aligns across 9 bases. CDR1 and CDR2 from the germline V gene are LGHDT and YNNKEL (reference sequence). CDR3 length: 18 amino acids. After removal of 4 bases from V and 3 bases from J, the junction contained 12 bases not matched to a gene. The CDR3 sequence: CASSRISETGGDTGELFF. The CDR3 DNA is TGTGCCAGCAGCCGAATTTCAGAGACAGGGGGGGACACCGGGGAGCTGTTTTTT. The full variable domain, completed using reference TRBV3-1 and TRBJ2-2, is DTAVSQTPKYLVTQMGNDKSIKCEQNLGHDTMYWYKQDSKKFLKIMFSYNNKELIINETVPNRFSPKSPDKAHLNLHINSLELGDSAVYFCASSRISETGGDTGELFFGEGSRLTVL.

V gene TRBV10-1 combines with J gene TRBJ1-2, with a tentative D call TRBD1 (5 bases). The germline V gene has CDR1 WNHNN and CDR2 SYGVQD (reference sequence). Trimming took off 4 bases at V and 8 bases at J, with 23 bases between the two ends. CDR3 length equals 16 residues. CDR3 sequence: CASSVMEPQTVGGYTF. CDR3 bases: TGCGCCAGCAGTGTAATGGAACCTCAGACAGTAGGGGGCTACACCTTC.

The chain's CDR3 is CASRIGTGYTF. CDR3 DNA sequence: TGTGCCAGCAGGATCGGTACGGGCTACACCTTC. The chain has TRBV12-3 or TRBV12-4 and TRBJ1-2; no reliable D call. The CDR3 has 11 amino acids. The V and J ends lost 6 bases and 8 bases respectively, with 10 bases between them.

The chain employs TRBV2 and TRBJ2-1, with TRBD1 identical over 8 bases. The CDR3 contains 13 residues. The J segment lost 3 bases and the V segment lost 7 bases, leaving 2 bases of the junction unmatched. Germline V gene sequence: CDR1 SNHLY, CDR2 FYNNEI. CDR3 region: CASIGQGYNEQFF. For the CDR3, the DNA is TGTGCCAGCATCGGACAGGGCTACAATGAGCAGTTCTTC.

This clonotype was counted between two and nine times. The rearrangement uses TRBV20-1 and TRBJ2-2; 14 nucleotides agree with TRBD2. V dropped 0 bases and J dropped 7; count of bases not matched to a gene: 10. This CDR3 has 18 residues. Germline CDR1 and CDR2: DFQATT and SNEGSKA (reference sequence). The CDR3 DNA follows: TGCAGTGCTAGAGATCCAAAGACTAGCGGGGGGGATGTCGGGGAGCTGTTTTTT. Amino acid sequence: CSARDPKTSGGDVGELFF.

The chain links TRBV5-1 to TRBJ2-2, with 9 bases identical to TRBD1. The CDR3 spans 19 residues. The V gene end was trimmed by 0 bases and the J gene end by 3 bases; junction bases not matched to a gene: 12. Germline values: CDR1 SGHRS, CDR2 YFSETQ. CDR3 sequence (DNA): TGCGCCAGCAGCTTGGAGGGACAGGGTTCTTTCCTTCACACCGGGGAGCTGTTTTTT. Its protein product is CASSLEGQGSFLHTGELFF.

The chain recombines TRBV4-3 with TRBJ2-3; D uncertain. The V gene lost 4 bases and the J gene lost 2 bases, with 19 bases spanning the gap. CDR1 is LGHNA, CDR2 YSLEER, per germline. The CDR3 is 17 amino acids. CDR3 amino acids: CASSPYILRLYTDTQYF. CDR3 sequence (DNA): TGCGCCAGCAGCCCATACATCCTTCGCCTCTACACAGATACGCAGTATTTT.

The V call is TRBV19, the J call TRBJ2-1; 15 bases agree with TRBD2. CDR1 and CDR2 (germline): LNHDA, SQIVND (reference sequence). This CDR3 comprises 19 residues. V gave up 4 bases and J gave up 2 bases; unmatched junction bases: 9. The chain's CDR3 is CASSTGLAGGPLPYNEQFF. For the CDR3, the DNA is TGTGCCAGTAGTACCGGACTAGCGGGAGGGCCGCTCCCCTACAATGAGCAGTTCTTC. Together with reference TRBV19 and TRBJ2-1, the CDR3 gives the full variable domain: DGGITQSPKYLFRKEGQNVTLSCEQNLNHDAMYWYRQDPGQGLRLIYYSQIVNDFQKGDIAEGYSVSREKKESFPLTVTSAQKNPTAFYLCASSTGLAGGPLPYNEQFFGPGTRLTVL.

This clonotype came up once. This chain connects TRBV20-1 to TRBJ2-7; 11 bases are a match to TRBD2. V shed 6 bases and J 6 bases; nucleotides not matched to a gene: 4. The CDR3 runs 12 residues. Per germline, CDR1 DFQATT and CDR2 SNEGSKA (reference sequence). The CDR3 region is CSAPGLAGEQYF. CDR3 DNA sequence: TGCAGTGCCCCAGGACTAGCGGGCGAGCAGTACTTC.

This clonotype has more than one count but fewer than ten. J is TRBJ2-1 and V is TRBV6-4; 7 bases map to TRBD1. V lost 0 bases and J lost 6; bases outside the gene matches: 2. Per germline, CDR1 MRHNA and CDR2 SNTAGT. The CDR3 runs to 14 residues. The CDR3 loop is CASSDSTGVNEQFF. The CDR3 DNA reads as TGTGCCAGCAGTGACTCTACAGGGGTCAATGAGCAGTTCTTC.

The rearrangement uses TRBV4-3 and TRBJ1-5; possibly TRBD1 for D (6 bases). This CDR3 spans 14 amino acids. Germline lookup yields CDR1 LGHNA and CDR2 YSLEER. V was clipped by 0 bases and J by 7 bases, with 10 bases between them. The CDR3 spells CASSQDRGYQPQHF. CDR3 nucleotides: TGCGCCAGCAGCCAAGATAGGGGGTACCAGCCCCAGCATTTT.

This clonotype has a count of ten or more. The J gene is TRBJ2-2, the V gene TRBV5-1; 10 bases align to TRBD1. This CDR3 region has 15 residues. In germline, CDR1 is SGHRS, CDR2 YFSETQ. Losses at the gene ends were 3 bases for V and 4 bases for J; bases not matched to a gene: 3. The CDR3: CASSSRDRGTGELFF. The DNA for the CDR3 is TGCGCCAGCAGCTCCCGGGACAGGGGCACCGGGGAGCTGTTTTTT.

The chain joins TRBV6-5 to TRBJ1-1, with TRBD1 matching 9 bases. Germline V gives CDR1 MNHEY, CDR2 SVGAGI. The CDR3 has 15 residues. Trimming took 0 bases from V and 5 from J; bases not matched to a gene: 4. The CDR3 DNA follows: TGTGCCAGCAGTTACTCGACAGGGGGAGGGACTGAAGCTTTCTTT. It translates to CASSYSTGGGTEAFF.

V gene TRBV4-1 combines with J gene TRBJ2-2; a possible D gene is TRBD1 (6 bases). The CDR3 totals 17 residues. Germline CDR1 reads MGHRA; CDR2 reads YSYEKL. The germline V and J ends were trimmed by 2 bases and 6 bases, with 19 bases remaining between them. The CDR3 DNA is TGCGCCAGCAGCCAACATGAACAGGGTGGTTTGCCCGGGGAGCTGTTTTTT. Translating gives CASSQHEQGGLPGELFF.

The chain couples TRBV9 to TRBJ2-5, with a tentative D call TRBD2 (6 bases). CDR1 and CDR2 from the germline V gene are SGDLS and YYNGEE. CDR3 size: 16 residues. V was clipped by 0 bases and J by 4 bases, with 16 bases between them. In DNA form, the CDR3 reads TGTGCCAGCAGCGTAGATTTCTTAGCGGACGGAGAGACCCAGTACTTC. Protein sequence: CASSVDFLADGETQYF.

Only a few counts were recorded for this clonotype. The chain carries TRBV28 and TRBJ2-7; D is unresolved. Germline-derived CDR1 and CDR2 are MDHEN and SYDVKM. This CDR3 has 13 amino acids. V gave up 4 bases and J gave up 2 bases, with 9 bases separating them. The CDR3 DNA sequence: TGTGCCAGCAGTTCAGGAGTTACCTACGAGCAGTACTTC. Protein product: CASSSGVTYEQYF.

CDR3 amino acids: CAISGGYGERTDTQYF. For the CDR3, the DNA is TGTGCCATCAGTGGAGGATACGGTGAAAGGACAGATACGCAGTATTTT. This rearrangement joins TRBV10-3 to TRBJ2-3; no reliable D call. With 4 bases removed from V and 3 bases from J, the gap between germline ends came to 17 bases. The CDR3 has 16 amino acids. CDR1 is ENHRY, CDR2 SYGVKD, per germline.